This TCR beta chain is drawn from a study of early T cells in non-severe SARS-CoV-2 infection. Study-wide findings and caveats: Missing private and CD4 specificities, VDJdb matching favored anti-spike CD8 responses.

This clonotype is a singleton in its sample. Its antigen remains unidentified. Individual cDNA molecules carried attached unique molecular identifiers. TCRdb redid the calling of the 5' RACE reads with MiXCR, one entry per CDR3 protein. The data contain approximately 71,000 distinct CDR3 sequences, about an eighth of them singletons. CDR1 SGHAT and CDR2 FQNNGV come from the germline V gene. This CDR3 region has 13 residues. Trimming cost V 3 bases and J 5 bases, with 8 bases left between them. The material sequenced was whole blood. The clonotype originates from an adult who was a healthcare worker with PCR-confirmed SARS-CoV-2 infection or an uninfected control (not recorded which). This chain links TRBV11-2 with TRBJ2-1; no clear D gene. The CDR3 spells CASSLGSNNEQFF. The CDR3 region has the DNA TGTGCCAGCAGCTTGGGAAGTAACAATGAGCAGTTCTTC. The full variable domain, in which reference TRBV11-2 and TRBJ2-1 provide the parts outside the CDR3, is EAGVAQSPRYKIIEKRQSVAFWCNPISGHATLYWYQQILGQGPKLLIQFQNNGVVDDSQLPKDRFSAERLKGVDSTLKIQPAKLEDSAVYLCASSLGSNNEQFFGPGTRLTVL.